This T cell receptor beta chain was observed in a study of T-cell reconstitution after alpha-beta-depleted transplantation in children. It was with unique molecular identifiers that the TCRbeta library was prepared. TCRdb passed the PCR reads through MiXCR, listing each CDR3 protein once. The sample includes under 850,000 distinct CDR3 sequences, about 12% of them seen just once. Germline V gene lookup returns CDR1 DFQATT and CDR2 SNEGSKA (reference sequence). The CDR3 is made up of 15 amino acids. Trimming removed 0 bases from V and 4 bases from J, with 15 bases in between. The table lists this clonotype with a few counts.

The chain employs TRBV20-1 and TRBJ1-2; D not resolved. This material consisted of PBMCs, taken before TCRalphabeta/CD19-depleted stem cell transplant. This TCR derives from a girl aged 2-10 years with congenital amegakaryocytic thrombocytopenia, due to receive a stem cell transplant. The CDR3 protein is CSARDAAGNLYGYTF. The CDR3, as DNA: TGCAGTGCTAGAGATGCGGCAGGAAACCTCTATGGCTACACCTTC.